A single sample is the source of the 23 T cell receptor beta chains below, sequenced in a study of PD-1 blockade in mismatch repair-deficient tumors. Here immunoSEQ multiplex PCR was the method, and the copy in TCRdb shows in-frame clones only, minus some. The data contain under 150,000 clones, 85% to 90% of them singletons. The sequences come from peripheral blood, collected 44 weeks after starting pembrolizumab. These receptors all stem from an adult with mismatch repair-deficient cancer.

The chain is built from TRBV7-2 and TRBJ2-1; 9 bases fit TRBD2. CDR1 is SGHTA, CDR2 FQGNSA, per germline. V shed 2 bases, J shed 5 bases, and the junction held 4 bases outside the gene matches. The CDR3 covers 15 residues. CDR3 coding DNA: TGTGCCAGCAGCTTAACGGGACTAGCCAACAATGAGCAGTTCTTC. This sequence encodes CASSLTGLANNEQFF.

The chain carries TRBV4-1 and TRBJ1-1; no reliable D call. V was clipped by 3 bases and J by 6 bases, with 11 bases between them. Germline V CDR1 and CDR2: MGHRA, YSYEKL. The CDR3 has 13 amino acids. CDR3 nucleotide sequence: TGCGCCAGCAGCCAGGGCGGGCTGGCTGAAGCTTTCTTT. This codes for CASSQGGLAEAFF.

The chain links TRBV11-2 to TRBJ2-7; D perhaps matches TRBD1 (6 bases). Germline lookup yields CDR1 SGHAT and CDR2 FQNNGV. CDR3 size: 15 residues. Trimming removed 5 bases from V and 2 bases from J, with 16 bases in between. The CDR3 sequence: CASSTNRDKTYEQYF. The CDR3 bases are TGTGCCAGCAGCACGAACCGGGACAAGACCTACGAGCAGTACTTC. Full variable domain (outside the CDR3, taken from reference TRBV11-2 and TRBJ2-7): EAGVAQSPRYKIIEKRQSVAFWCNPISGHATLYWYQQILGQGPKLLIQFQNNGVVDDSQLPKDRFSAERLKGVDSTLKIQPAKLEDSAVYLCASSTNRDKTYEQYFGPGTRLTVT.

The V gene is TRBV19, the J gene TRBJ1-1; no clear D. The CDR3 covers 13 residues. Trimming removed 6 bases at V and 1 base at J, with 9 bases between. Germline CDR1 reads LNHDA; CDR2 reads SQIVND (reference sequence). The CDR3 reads CASRLGGNTEAFF. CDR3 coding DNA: TGTGCCAGTAGGCTAGGAGGGAACACTGAAGCTTTCTTT.

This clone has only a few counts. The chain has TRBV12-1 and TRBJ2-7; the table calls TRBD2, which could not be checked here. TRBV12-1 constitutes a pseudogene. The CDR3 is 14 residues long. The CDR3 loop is CANIYRGFTYEQYF. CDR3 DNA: TGTGCCAACATATACCGGGGATTTACCTACGAGCAGTACTTC.

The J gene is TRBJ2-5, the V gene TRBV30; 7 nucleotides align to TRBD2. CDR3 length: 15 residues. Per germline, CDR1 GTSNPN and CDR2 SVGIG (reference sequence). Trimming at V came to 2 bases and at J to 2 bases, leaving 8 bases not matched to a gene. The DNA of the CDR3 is TGTGCCTGGAGTCCAACTAGCGCAGTGCAAGAGACCCAGTACTTC. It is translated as CAWSPTSAVQETQYF.

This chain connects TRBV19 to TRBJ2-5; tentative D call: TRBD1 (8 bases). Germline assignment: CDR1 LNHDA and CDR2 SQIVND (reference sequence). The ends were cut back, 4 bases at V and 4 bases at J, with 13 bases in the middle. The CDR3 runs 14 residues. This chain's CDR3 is CASSKQGGRETQYF. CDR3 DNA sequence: TGTGCCAGTAGTAAACAGGGGGGGCGAGAGACCCAGTACTTC.

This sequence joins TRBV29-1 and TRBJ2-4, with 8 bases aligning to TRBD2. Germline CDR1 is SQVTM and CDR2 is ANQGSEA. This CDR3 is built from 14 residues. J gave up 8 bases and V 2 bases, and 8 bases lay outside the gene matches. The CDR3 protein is CSVEKGLAIYIQYF. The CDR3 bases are TGCAGCGTTGAAAAAGGACTAGCAATATACATTCAGTACTTC.

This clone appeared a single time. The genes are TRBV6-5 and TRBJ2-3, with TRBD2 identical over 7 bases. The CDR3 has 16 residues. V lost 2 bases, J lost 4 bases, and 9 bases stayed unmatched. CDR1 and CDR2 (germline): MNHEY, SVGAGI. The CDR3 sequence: CASSYRAGESADTQYF. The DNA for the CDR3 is TGTGCCAGCAGTTACCGCGCGGGAGAGTCTGCAGATACGCAGTATTTT.

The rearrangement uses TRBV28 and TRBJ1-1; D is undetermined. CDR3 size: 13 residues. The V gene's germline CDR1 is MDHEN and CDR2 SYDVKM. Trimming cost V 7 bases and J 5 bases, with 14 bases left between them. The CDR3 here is CASTHKFGTEAFF. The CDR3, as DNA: TGTGCCAGCACCCATAAATTTGGGACTGAAGCTTTCTTT.

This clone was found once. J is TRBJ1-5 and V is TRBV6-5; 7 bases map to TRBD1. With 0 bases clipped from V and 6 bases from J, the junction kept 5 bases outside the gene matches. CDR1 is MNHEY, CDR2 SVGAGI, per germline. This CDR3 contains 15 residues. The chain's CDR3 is CASSYSTGFIQPQHF. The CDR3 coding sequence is TGTGCCAGCAGTTACTCGACAGGGTTCATTCAGCCCCAGCATTTT.

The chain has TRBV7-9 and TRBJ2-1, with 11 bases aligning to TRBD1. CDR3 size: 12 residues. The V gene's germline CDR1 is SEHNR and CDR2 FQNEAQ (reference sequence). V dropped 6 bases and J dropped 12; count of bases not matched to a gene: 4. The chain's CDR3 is CASSRDRGLQFF. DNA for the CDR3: TGTGCCAGCAGTAGGGACAGGGGGTTGCAGTTCTTC.

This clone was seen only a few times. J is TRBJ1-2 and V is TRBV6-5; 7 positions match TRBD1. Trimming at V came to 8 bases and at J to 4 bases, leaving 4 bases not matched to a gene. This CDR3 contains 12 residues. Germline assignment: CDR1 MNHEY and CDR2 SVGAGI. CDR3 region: CASGPGGYGYTF. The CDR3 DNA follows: TGTGCCAGCGGCCCAGGGGGCTATGGCTACACCTTC.

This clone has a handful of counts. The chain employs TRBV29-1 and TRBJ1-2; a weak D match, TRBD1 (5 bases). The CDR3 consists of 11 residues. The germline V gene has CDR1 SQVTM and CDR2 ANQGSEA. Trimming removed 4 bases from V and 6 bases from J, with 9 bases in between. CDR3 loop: CSVVWGNGYTF. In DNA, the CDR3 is TGCAGCGTTGTATGGGGGAATGGCTACACCTTC. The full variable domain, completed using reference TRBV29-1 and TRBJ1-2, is SAVISQKPSRDICQRGTSLTIQCQVDSQVTMMFWYRQQPGQSLTLIATANQGSEATYESGFVIDKFPISRPNLTFSTLTVSNMSPEDSSIYLCSVVWGNGYTFGSGTRLTVV.

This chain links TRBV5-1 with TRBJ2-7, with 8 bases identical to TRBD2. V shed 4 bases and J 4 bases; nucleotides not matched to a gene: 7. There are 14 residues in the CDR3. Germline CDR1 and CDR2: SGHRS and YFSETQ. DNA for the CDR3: TGCGCCAGCAGCCAATCGGGAGGGCTGTACGAGCAGTACTTC. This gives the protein CASSQSGGLYEQYF.

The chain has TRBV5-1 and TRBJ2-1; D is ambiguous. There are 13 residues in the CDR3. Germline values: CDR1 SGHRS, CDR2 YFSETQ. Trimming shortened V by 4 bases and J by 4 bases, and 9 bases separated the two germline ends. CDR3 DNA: TGCGCCAGCAGCACTGGGATGTACAATGAGCAGTTCTTC. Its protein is CASSTGMYNEQFF.

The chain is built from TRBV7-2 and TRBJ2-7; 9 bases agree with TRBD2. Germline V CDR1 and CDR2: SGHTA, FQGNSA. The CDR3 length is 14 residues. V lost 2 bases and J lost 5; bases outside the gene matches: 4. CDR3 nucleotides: TGTGCCAGCAGCTTAAATGGCGGGAGGGACGAGCAGTACTTC. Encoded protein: CASSLNGGRDEQYF.

CDR3 sequence reads: CASSLDGYSYNEQFF. CDR3 DNA sequence: TGTGCCAGCAGCTTAGATGGATACTCCTACAATGAGCAGTTCTTC. The V and J genes are TRBV7-2 and TRBJ2-1; D is ambiguous. CDR1 and CDR2 from the germline V gene are SGHTA and FQGNSA. This CDR3 is built from 15 residues. V was pared by 1 base and J by 0 bases, with 7 bases between.

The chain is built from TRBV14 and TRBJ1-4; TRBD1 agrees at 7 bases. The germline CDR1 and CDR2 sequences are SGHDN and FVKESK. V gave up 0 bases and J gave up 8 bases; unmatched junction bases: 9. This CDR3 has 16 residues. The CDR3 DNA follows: TGTGCCAGCAGCCAAGATCGGAACAGGGGTCGGGAAAAACTGTTTTTT. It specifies CASSQDRNRGREKLFF.

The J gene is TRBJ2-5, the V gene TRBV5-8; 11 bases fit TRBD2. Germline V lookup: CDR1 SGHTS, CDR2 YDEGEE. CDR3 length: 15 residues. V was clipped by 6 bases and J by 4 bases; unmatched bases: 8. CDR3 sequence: CASIISGRAVETQYF. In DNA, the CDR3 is TGTGCCAGCATAATTAGCGGGAGGGCCGTAGAGACCCAGTACTTC.

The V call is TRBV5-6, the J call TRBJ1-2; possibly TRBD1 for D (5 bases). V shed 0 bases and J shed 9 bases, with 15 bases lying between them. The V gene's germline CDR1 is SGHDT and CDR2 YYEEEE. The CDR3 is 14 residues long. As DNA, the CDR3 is TGTGCCAGCAGCTTGGGGGCCAGGGCCATGAGCTACACCTTC. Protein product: CASSLGARAMSYTF. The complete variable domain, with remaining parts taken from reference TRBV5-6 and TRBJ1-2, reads DAGVTQSPTHLIKTRGQQVTLRCSPKSGHDTVSWYQQALGQGPQFIFQYYEEEERQRGNFPDRFSGHQFPNYSSELNVNALLLGDSALYLCASSLGARAMSYTFGSGTRLTVV.

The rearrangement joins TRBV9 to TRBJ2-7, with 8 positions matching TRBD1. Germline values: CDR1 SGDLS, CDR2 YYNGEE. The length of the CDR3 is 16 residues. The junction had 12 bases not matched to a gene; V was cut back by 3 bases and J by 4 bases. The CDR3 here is CASSGIPGQAKYEQYF. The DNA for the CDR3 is TGTGCCAGCAGCGGAATACCGGGACAGGCGAAATACGAGCAGTACTTC.

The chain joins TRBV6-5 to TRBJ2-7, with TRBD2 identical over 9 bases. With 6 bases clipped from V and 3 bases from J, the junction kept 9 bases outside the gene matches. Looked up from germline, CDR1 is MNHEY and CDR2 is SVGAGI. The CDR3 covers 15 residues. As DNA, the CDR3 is TGTGCCAGCAGCACCTGGACTAGCGCCTACTACGAGCAGTACTTC. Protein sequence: CASSTWTSAYYEQYF.